This TCR beta chain stems from a study of spatial heterogeneity in lung cancer. Looking at the study overall: Sequencing of follow-up PBMC samples took place when they were available, at a median of roughly 25 months after resection.

As to this clonotype: Its antigen is not known.

Each TCR cDNA molecule bore a unique molecular identifier. One entry per CDR3 protein results from TCRdb running MiXCR on the 5' RACE reads. The data hold about 36,000 distinct CDR3 sequences, with roughly 7.8% observed a single time. The V and J ends lost 8 bases and 2 bases, in that order; junction bases with no gene match: 6. From germline, CDR1 is MNHEY and CDR2 SVGAGI. The CDR3 runs 13 residues. Study-level results: Compared with follow-up, resection was when ubiquitous expanded tumor TCRs appeared in blood more.

Noted time point: blood at routine non-recurrence follow-up after resection. Unsorted whole RNA from tumor, nontumor lung or frozen PBMC underwent sequencing. The chain employs TRBV6-5 and TRBJ2-7; 7 bases line up with TRBD1. The receptor's source is a male donor with early-stage non-small cell lung cancer. The sequences come from PBMCs, collected at follow-up. The CDR3 DNA is TGTGCCAGCGGCGACAGGGCCCCCTACGAGCAGTACTTC. It is translated as CASGDRAPYEQYF.